Below, one T cell receptor (beta chain) is given with its context. This specimen comes from a study of blood T cell repertoires in COVID-19. Study in general: Italy, Spain and the United States were the sources of the convalescent and acute COVID-19 samples.

The germline V gene has CDR1 SGDLS and CDR2 YYNGEE. CDR3 length: 16 residues. Trimming took 0 bases from V and 4 from J, leaving 14 bases between them. Authors' methods: How many nucleated cells were present was estimated from reference gene primer amplification. The protocol was immunoSEQ multiplex PCR, while the TCRdb copy is restricted to in-frame clones and leaves out a portion. V and J calls and clone size follow that table, whereas D and trimming were derived from the DNA. The table records some 270,000 clones, around 92% of them present only once. Cohort assignment relied on participant-reported clinical history. Resolution of symptoms, clearance, or two negative PCRs was present in recovered Cohort 3 donors.

Sequencing used PBMCs or T cells enriched from blood (not recorded which). The rearrangement uses TRBV9 and TRBJ2-1; perhaps TRBD1 as D (6 bases). The sequence was collected from a woman aged 55-69 years who had recovered from COVID-19. The CDR3 sequence is CASSVVGQTVYNEQFF. CDR3 DNA sequence: TGTGCCAGCAGCGTAGTAGGACAGACAGTTTACAATGAGCAGTTCTTC.